These 30 T cell receptor beta chains were sequenced from one sample in a study of OX40 agonist ivuxolimab in advanced cancers. Profiled with immunoSEQ multiplex PCR; TCRdb holds only in-frame clones, not every one. In the table there are some 96,000 clones, around 91% of which are singletons. Here the sequenced sample was CD4+ or CD8+ T cells sorted from blood, taken in a trial of the OX40 agonist ivuxolimab. All receptors derive from an adult with an advanced solid tumor such as melanoma, head and neck, liver or kidney cancer.

This clone was detected once. The CDR3, as DNA: TGTGCCAGCAGCCCGCAAGTAGCGGGGGGCTCATTCACAGATACGCAGTATTTT. It encodes CASSPQVAGGSFTDTQYF. The chain couples TRBV14 to TRBJ2-3, with 10 bases identical to TRBD2. The J segment lost 2 bases and the V segment lost 4 bases, leaving 12 bases of the junction unmatched. The CDR3 is 18 amino acids. CDR1 SGHDN and CDR2 FVKESK come from the germline V gene.

The chain joins TRBV27 to TRBJ1-6; weak D call: TRBD1 (6 bases). Trimming removed 2 bases at V and 7 bases at J, with 12 bases between. The CDR3 spans 15 residues. Germline V gene data show CDR1 as MNHEY and CDR2 as SMNVEV (reference sequence). In DNA, the CDR3 is TGTGCCAGCAGTTTACTGACAGGACTCAATTCACCCCTCCACTTT. This translates into CASSLLTGLNSPLHF.

The V call is TRBV6-6, the J call TRBJ2-5; no firm D call. The CDR3 has 14 amino acids. Germline assignment: CDR1 MNHNY and CDR2 SVGAGI (reference sequence). V was trimmed by 6 bases and J by 5 bases, leaving 16 bases between them. The chain's CDR3 is CASSAGRNGETQYF. The CDR3 DNA sequence: TGTGCCAGCAGCGCCGGTCGAAACGGGGAGACCCAGTACTTC.

This chain links TRBV6-5 with TRBJ1-2; D gene uncertain. The V and J ends lost 5 bases and 5 bases respectively, with 12 bases between them. The CDR3 spans 13 residues. CDR1 is MNHEY and CDR2 is SVGAGI in the germline V gene. CDR3 DNA: TGTGCCAGCAGTCCGGGCCGCGTTTATGGCTACACCTTC. Residues: CASSPGRVYGYTF.

The chain has TRBV27 and TRBJ1-3; tentatively, D is TRBD1 (5 bases). Trimming cost V 6 bases and J 9 bases, with 18 bases left between them. CDR1 is MNHEY and CDR2 is SMNVEV in the germline V gene (reference sequence). This CDR3 is 14 amino acids long. This chain's CDR3 is CASSLAFGASTIYF. The CDR3 region has the DNA TGTGCCAGCAGCTTAGCCTTCGGGGCGAGCACCATATATTTT.

The chain couples TRBV6-1 to TRBJ2-7, with a weak D call TRBD2 (6 bases). CDR1 and CDR2 from the germline V gene are MNHNS and SASEGT. V lost 8 bases and J lost 2, with 10 bases in between. The CDR3 spans 12 residues. The CDR3 nucleotides read TGTGCCAGCCTGGGGGGAGCCTACGAGCAGTACTTC. Its protein product is CASLGGAYEQYF.

The rearrangement uses TRBV19 and TRBJ2-4; perhaps TRBD1 as D (5 bases). The CDR3 has 14 residues. In germline, CDR1 is LNHDA, CDR2 SQIVND (reference sequence). V lost 7 bases and J 1 base, leaving 11 bases between the germline ends. This CDR3 reads CASTIKGAKNIQYF. DNA for the CDR3: TGTGCCAGTACCATTAAGGGGGCCAAAAACATTCAGTACTTC.

The chain combines TRBV27 with TRBJ2-1; D possibly corresponds to TRBD2 (5 bases). This CDR3 spans 13 amino acids. The V end lost 3 bases, the J end lost 12 bases, and 15 bases lay between the germline ends. Germline-derived CDR1 and CDR2 are MNHEY and SMNVEV (reference sequence). CDR3 loop: CASSLWAGLLQFF. As DNA, the CDR3 is TGTGCCAGCAGTTTGTGGGCAGGACTTTTGCAGTTCTTC.

The chain recombines TRBV4-1 with TRBJ1-1; D perhaps matches TRBD1 (6 bases). V dropped 0 bases and J dropped 1 base, with 15 bases sitting between them. Germline loops: CDR1 MGHRA, CDR2 YSYEKL. The CDR3 sequence is 17 residues long. CDR3 amino acids: CASSQDHFGTSNTEAFF. In nucleotides, the CDR3 is TGCGCCAGCAGCCAAGATCATTTTGGGACATCGAACACTGAAGCTTTCTTT.

This clone was detected once. This chain links TRBV10-1 with TRBJ2-5; 9 nucleotides match TRBD2. This CDR3 has 14 amino acids. Germline assignment: CDR1 WNHNN and CDR2 SYGVQD (reference sequence). With 6 bases clipped from V and 5 bases from J, the junction kept 7 bases outside the gene matches. The chain's CDR3 is CASRRLADSETQYF. CDR3 sequence (DNA): TGCGCCAGCAGGCGACTAGCGGATTCGGAGACCCAGTACTTC.

The chain combines TRBV2 with TRBJ1-2; D gene unclear. Trimming shortened V by 4 bases and J by 4 bases, and 13 bases separated the two germline ends. This CDR3 has 14 amino acids. The germline gives CDR1 SNHLY, CDR2 FYNNEI. The CDR3 here is CASSVETWTYGYTF. The CDR3 nucleotides read TGTGCCAGCAGTGTTGAGACTTGGACCTATGGCTACACCTTC.

The chain couples TRBV27 to TRBJ2-1, with TRBD2 as a possible D gene (6 bases). The V and J ends lost 5 bases and 5 bases respectively, with 19 bases between them. Germline CDR1 reads MNHEY; CDR2 reads SMNVEV (reference sequence). The CDR3 is 16 residues long. The DNA of the CDR3 is TGTGCCAGCAGTAATCTGCGGATGGGGGGACACAATGAGCAGTTCTTC. Encoded protein: CASSNLRMGGHNEQFF.

The chain joins TRBV5-1 to TRBJ1-5; a possible D gene is TRBD1 (5 bases). Per germline, CDR1 SGHRS and CDR2 YFSETQ. The CDR3 is made up of 14 amino acids. The V and J ends lost 3 bases and 7 bases respectively, with 14 bases between them. CDR3 protein: CASSSQGPPQPQHF. For the CDR3, the DNA is TGCGCCAGCAGCTCTCAGGGACCCCCACAGCCCCAGCATTTT.

The rearrangement uses TRBV30 and TRBJ2-2; 13 bases fit TRBD2. Germline CDR1 is GTSNPN and CDR2 is SVGIG (reference sequence). V lost 8 bases, J lost 0 bases, and 3 bases stayed unmatched. The CDR3 runs to 15 residues. The CDR3 protein is CALLAGGPNTGELFF. In DNA form, the CDR3 reads TGTGCCCTACTAGCGGGGGGGCCGAACACCGGGGAGCTGTTTTTT.

V usage is TRBV5-6 and J usage is TRBJ1-2, with a possible D match to TRBD1 (5 bases). Per germline, CDR1 SGHDT and CDR2 YYEEEE. Trimming cost V 4 bases and J 3 bases, with 22 bases left between them. The CDR3 extends over 17 amino acids. CDR3 amino acids: CASSRGGGGGTYYGYTF. CDR3 DNA: TGTGCCAGCAGCCGAGGAGGAGGTGGTGGGACTTACTATGGCTACACCTTC.

The DNA of the CDR3 is TGTGCCAGCAACACCCCGAGACAGGGGAATGAGCAGTTCTTC. Its protein product is CASNTPRQGNEQFF. The chain recombines TRBV2 with TRBJ2-1; TRBD1 aligns across 8 bases. Germline V gene data show CDR1 as SNHLY and CDR2 as FYNNEI. Unmatched junction bases numbered 9, after V lost 7 bases and J lost 7 bases. The CDR3 covers 14 residues.

The gene calls are TRBV19 and TRBJ2-2, with 12 positions matching TRBD2. The CDR3 has 20 amino acids. J was trimmed by 5 bases and V by 7 bases; bases with no gene match: 20. Germline V gene data show CDR1 as LNHDA and CDR2 as SQIVND (reference sequence). As DNA, the CDR3 is TGTGCCAGTAAGGGACTAGCGGGCCCAAGAGGATCGATGGGGACCGGGGAGCTGTTTTTT. This gives the protein CASKGLAGPRGSMGTGELFF.

The CDR3 here is CASSLRLSPEFTDTQYF. The CDR3 nucleotides read TGTGCCAGCAGCTTAAGGCTAAGCCCGGAATTCACAGATACGCAGTATTTT. The chain combines TRBV11-3 with TRBJ2-3; D not resolved. The germline V gene has CDR1 SGHNT and CDR2 YENEEA. Trimming shortened V by 2 bases and J by 2 bases, and 17 bases separated the two germline ends. CDR3 size: 17 residues. Full variable domain (remainder filled in from reference TRBV11-3 and TRBJ2-3): EAGVVQSPRYKIIEKKQPVAFWCNPISGHNTLYWYLQNLGQGPELLIRYENEEAVDDSQLPKDRFSAERLKGVDSTLKIQPAELGDSAVYLCASSLRLSPEFTDTQYFGPGTRLTVL.

V gene TRBV27 combines with J gene TRBJ1-1; D not certain. Trimming removed 2 bases at V and 4 bases at J, with 11 bases between. The CDR3 length is 14 residues. Germline CDR1 reads MNHEY; CDR2 reads SMNVEV (reference sequence). The CDR3 loop reads CASSLVPEPTEAFF. The CDR3 nucleotides read TGTGCCAGCAGTTTAGTACCGGAACCCACTGAAGCTTTCTTT.

The chain recombines TRBV28 with TRBJ2-3; 7 positions agree with TRBD2. Germline V gene data show CDR1 as MDHEN and CDR2 as SYDVKM. The junction had 11 bases not matched to a gene; V was cut back by 6 bases and J by 5 bases. The CDR3 is 15 amino acids. The DNA of the CDR3 is TGTGCCAGCAGCTCTCCCGGAACGGGAGGAGATACGCAGTATTTT. It specifies CASSSPGTGGDTQYF.

V gene TRBV6-6 combines with J gene TRBJ2-2; weak D call: TRBD1 (5 bases). Germline V gene lookup returns CDR1 MNHNY and CDR2 SVGAGI (reference sequence). V was clipped by 6 bases and J by 6 bases, with 5 bases between them. The length of the CDR3 is 11 residues. CDR3 sequence (DNA): TGTGCCAGCAGGACAGCCGGGGAGCTGTTTTTT. Translated: CASRTAGELFF.

This chain connects TRBV9 to TRBJ1-1; possible D gene TRBD1, 6 bases. This CDR3 contains 14 residues. The V end was cut by 2 bases, the J end by 1 base, with 9 bases between. Looked up from germline, CDR1 is SGDLS and CDR2 is YYNGEE. CDR3 protein: CASSVGGRNTEAFF. The CDR3 region has the DNA TGTGCCAGCAGCGTCGGGGGCAGGAACACTGAAGCTTTCTTT. The full variable domain, completed using reference TRBV9 and TRBJ1-1, is DSGVTQTPKHLITATGQRVTLRCSPRSGDLSVYWYQQSLDQGLQFLIQYYNGEERAKGNILERFSAQQFPDLHSELNLSSLELGDSALYFCASSVGGRNTEAFFGQGTRLTVV.

For the CDR3, the DNA is TGTGCCAGCTCACCGGGAAAGAACACTGAAGCTTTCTTT. Translating gives CASSPGKNTEAFF. The rearrangement joins TRBV18 to TRBJ1-1; D call uncertain. The germline gives CDR1 KGHSH, CDR2 LQKENI. The CDR3 contains 13 residues. V was clipped by 3 bases and J by 1 base, with 6 bases between them. Together with reference TRBV18 and TRBJ1-1, the CDR3 gives the full variable domain: NAGVMQNPRHLVRRRGQEARLRCSPMKGHSHVYWYRQLPEEGLKFMVYLQKENIIDESGMPKERFSAEFPKEGPSILRIQQVVRGDSAAYFCASSPGKNTEAFFGQGTRLTVV.

The V gene is TRBV10-1, the J gene TRBJ2-3, with 10 bases that match TRBD2. Germline CDR1 WNHNN, CDR2 SYGVQD (reference sequence). The CDR3 extends over 16 amino acids. The V segment lost 0 bases and the J segment 7 bases; nucleotides outside the gene matches: 7. This CDR3 is CASSESPSGSANTQYF. CDR3 DNA sequence: TGCGCCAGCAGTGAGTCTCCTAGCGGGAGTGCGAATACGCAGTATTTT.

The rearrangement joins TRBV4-1 to TRBJ2-5, with D perhaps matching TRBD1 (6 bases). The CDR3 has 16 residues. The germline V gene encodes CDR1 MGHRA and CDR2 YSYEKL. V was clipped by 0 bases and J by 4 bases, with 15 bases between them. In nucleotides, the CDR3 is TGCGCCAGCAGCCAAGATCAGGCAGGGGAAGGAGAGACCCAGTACTTC. This sequence encodes CASSQDQAGEGETQYF.

The chain combines TRBV5-4 with TRBJ2-7; perhaps D is TRBD1 or TRBD2 (6 bases each). The V end lost 0 bases, the J end lost 7 bases, and 11 bases lay between the germline ends. Germline values: CDR1 SGHNT, CDR2 YYREEE (reference sequence). CDR3 size: 13 residues. The chain's CDR3 is CASSLVGGGEQYF. The DNA for the CDR3 is TGTGCCAGCAGCTTGGTTGGAGGGGGGGAGCAGTACTTC.

The rearrangement links TRBV29-1 to TRBJ2-2; TRBD2 matches at 10 bases. Germline V gives CDR1 SQVTM, CDR2 ANQGSEA. This CDR3 spans 14 amino acids. Trimming removed 6 bases from V and 7 bases from J; junction bases left unmatched: 8. The CDR3 is CSVALAGVGGELFF. The CDR3, as DNA: TGCAGCGTCGCCCTAGCGGGAGTGGGCGGGGAGCTGTTTTTT.

The chain uses TRBV4-1 and TRBJ1-3, with 7 bases identical to TRBD1. V was pared by 0 bases and J by 6 bases, with 8 bases of the junction left unmatched. This CDR3 has 16 residues. CDR1 is MGHRA and CDR2 is YSYEKL in the germline V gene. CDR3 in DNA: TGCGCCAGCAGCCAAGAACACAGGGGTCCCTCAAACACCATATATTTT. It codes for CASSQEHRGPSNTIYF.

This clone has only one observation. This chain joins TRBV27 and TRBJ2-1; 13 bases align to TRBD2. The CDR3 loop spans 17 amino acids. CDR1 and CDR2 (germline): MNHEY, SMNVEV (reference sequence). Trimming took 5 bases from V and 2 from J; bases not matched to a gene: 6. The CDR3, as DNA: TGTGCCAGCAGTCTACTAGCGGGAGGGCCCACCTACAATGAGCAGTTCTTC. Amino acids: CASSLLAGGPTYNEQFF.

The rearrangement links TRBV30 to TRBJ1-6; 9 nucleotides line up with TRBD1. Germline loops: CDR1 GTSNPN, CDR2 SVGIG (reference sequence). V lost 3 bases and J lost 5; bases outside the gene matches: 5. This CDR3 contains 15 residues. This CDR3 is CAWRVRDRDNSPLHF. The DNA for the CDR3 is TGTGCCTGGAGGGTGAGGGACAGGGATAATTCACCCCTCCACTTT.